This TCR beta chain was sequenced in a study of CD8+ T cells in alopecia areata. Looked up from germline, CDR1 is MGHDK and CDR2 is SYGVNS. CDR3 size: 16 residues. V was cut by 2 bases and J by 6 bases, with 16 bases left in between. Following extraction, RNA underwent reverse transcription to cDNA, which served as the sequencing template. Here immunoSEQ multiplex PCR was the method, and the copy in TCRdb shows in-frame clones only, minus some. The sample lists 150,000 or so clones; about 50% were seen once. The clonotype was recovered from a human donor with alopecia areata. The chain joins TRBV25-1 to TRBJ2-2, with TRBD1 as a possible D gene (6 bases). The specimen comprised CD8+ T cells sorted from blood, sampled at week 0. The CDR3 nucleotides are TGTGCCAGCAGTGAACTGGGGAGTGGGGGCCCCGGGGAGCTGTTTTTT. Protein: CASSELGSGGPGELFF.